The entry below describes one TCR beta chain. Its antigen is unidentified. From the 5' RACE reads, TCRdb called clonotypes with MiXCR, one entry per CDR3 protein. The sample yields about 540,000 distinct CDR3 sequences, over 20% seen once. The data were obtained in a study of T-cell memory formation after mild COVID-19. Overall study results and limits: Balance between CD4 and CD8 was seen in clones contracting day 15 to 85, and a CD4+ lean was seen in later expanders. Shrinking CD4+ clones were chiefly CM and EM; CD8+ ones were chiefly EMRA.

The ends were cut back, 3 bases at V and 3 bases at J, with 14 bases in the middle. CDR1 and CDR2 (germline): MGHDK, SYGVNS. This CDR3 has 15 amino acids. The genes are TRBV25-1 and TRBJ1-1; D unresolved. The TCR originated in an adult woman who had mild COVID-19 (a few samples of this study predate the infection). Cell type and time point are not known. The specimen sequenced was PBMCs or a T cell subset sorted from them (not recorded which). CDR3 sequence (DNA): TGTGCCAGCAGTGAGAGGGTATCGTTGGACACTGAAGCTTTCTTT. It encodes CASSERVSLDTEAFF.